This TCR beta chain was captured in a study of regulatory T cells in long-lasting Graves disease. Time point specified: newly diagnosed GD, antithyroid drugs for less than 3 months. Generation of the TCR library employed RNA extracted from PBMCs. This clonotype has ten or more counts. From germline, CDR1 is DFQATT and CDR2 SNEGSKA (reference sequence). The J segment lost 9 bases and the V segment lost 5 bases, leaving 11 bases of the junction unmatched. The CDR3 has 14 amino acids. Libraries of TCR beta came from iRepertoire HTBI primers plus Arm-PCR of CDR3 regions. In the authors' workflow: Segment identification across samples yielded around 60 TRBV and 14 TRBJ segments. TCRdb recomputed calls from the multiplex PCR reads with MiXCR, one row per CDR3 protein. The authors' filters were not applied to this entry. The table records 350,000 to 500,000 distinct CDR3 sequences, about 15% of them present only once.

The same data also contributed to another study, on T cells in Graves' hyperthyroidism and ophthalmopathy.

The sample was peripheral blood mononuclear cells (PBMCs), taken at new diagnosis, from a patient treated with antithyroid drugs. The chain uses TRBV20-1 and TRBJ2-1; 9 positions agree with TRBD2. This clonotype was obtained from a woman under 30 with Graves disease. The CDR3 loop is CSADSSGIGSEQFF. CDR3 DNA: TGCAGTGCTGACTCTAGCGGGATAGGTAGTGAGCAGTTCTTC.